This T cell receptor beta chain was documented in a study of Ad26.COV2.S vaccination and SARS-CoV-2 variants. Study-level points and caveats: People given the vaccine had a wider spike-specific TCR breadth than placebo recipients did.

Points on this clone: Antigen specificity is unknown. Additional DNA sequences in this sample encode the identical CDR3.

Repertoires were generated with immunoSEQ multiplex PCR, while TCRdb's copy carries only in-frame clones and drops some. Of hundreds of thousands of clones detected, about 89% appear once; the ten largest clones hold roughly 5%. V lost 0 bases, J lost 6 bases, and 2 bases lay in between. The V gene's germline CDR1 is KGHDR and CDR2 SFDVKD. The CDR3 has 12 amino acids. Indicated treatment: roughly 20 received Ad26.COV2.S at low or high dose, single or two shots; several received placebo; per-sample allocation not given. The samples were gathered on day 63 after the first injection of vaccine or placebo.

The sample here was peripheral blood, taken in a trial of Ad26.COV2.S vaccine versus placebo. The V gene is TRBV24-1, the J gene TRBJ1-5; D unresolved. The origin of this receptor is a person between 18 and 65 years old who received the Ad26.COV2.S COVID-19 vaccine or a placebo. The CDR3 nucleotides are TGTGCCACCAGTGATTTGGGTCAGCCCCAGCATTTT. Protein product: CATSDLGQPQHF.